Each of the 18 T cell receptor beta chains below was sequenced from the same sample in a study of T cell repertoires in cytomegalovirus infection. TCRdb analysed the reads with MiXCR anew, one entry per CDR3 protein. The data contain around 58,000 distinct CDR3 sequences, 20% to 25% of them seen just once; the ten biggest clones take up 73%. Their antigens are not known. Sequencing was performed on CD8+ T cells from cultured PBMCs, taken from culture after CMV antigen stimulation. Source of these receptors: a human donor in good health (CMV status not recorded). Some clones in this sample may be carry-over from other donors' samples.

V gene TRBV13 combines with J gene TRBJ1-1; possibly TRBD1 for D (5 bases). The CDR3 spans 16 residues. Deletions cut 5 bases from V and 0 bases from J, with 16 bases between. Germline CDR1 and CDR2: PRHDT and FYEKMQ (reference sequence). Here the CDR3 DNA reads TGTGCCAGCAGCGTCCGGGGCCACAGAGTGAACACTGAAGCTTTCTTT. Its protein is CASSVRGHRVNTEAFF.

This clonotype was picked up a small number of times. This rearrangement joins TRBV7-9 to TRBJ2-4, with a weak D call TRBD1 (8 bases). The germline V gene encodes CDR1 SEHNR and CDR2 FQNEAQ (reference sequence). This CDR3 comprises 20 residues. V lost 4 bases to trimming and J lost 9 bases, with 34 bases between them. The CDR3 region has the DNA TGTGCCAGCAGCTATCCGGGACAGGAGTTAATTCCGGAGTCGGGGGGCATTCAGTACTTC. It codes for CASSYPGQELIPESGGIQYF.

In this sample, this clonotype turned up a few times. V is TRBV5-4 and J is TRBJ1-1, with D possibly TRBD1 on 5 matching bases. V dropped 4 bases and J dropped 5 bases, with 18 bases sitting between them. The CDR3 loop spans 15 amino acids. Germline CDR1 and CDR2: SGHNT and YYREEE (reference sequence). For the CDR3, the DNA is TGTGCCAGCAGCATGGGAGGCTTCCGGGGGACTGAAGCTTTCTTT. Translated: CASSMGGFRGTEAFF.

The V gene is TRBV7-2, the J gene TRBJ1-5, with D perhaps matching TRBD1 (5 bases). The CDR3 is 15 amino acids. CDR1 and CDR2 (germline): SGHTA, FQGNSA. V lost 5 bases and J lost 0, with 11 bases in between. The CDR3 DNA reads TGTGCCAGCAGCCAGAGGGACGGTAGCAATCAGCCCCAGCATTTT. Amino acids: CASSQRDGSNQPQHF.

This clonotype has just a few counts. This rearrangement joins TRBV7-2 to TRBJ1-5; D call uncertain. The V end was cut by 5 bases, the J end by 0 bases, with 17 bases between. CDR1 SGHTA and CDR2 FQGNSA come from the germline V gene. CDR3 length: 17 residues. The CDR3 here is CASSPYPLGSSNQPQHF. The CDR3 nucleotides are TGTGCCAGCAGCCCTTACCCCCTGGGGAGTAGCAATCAGCCCCAGCATTTT.

The V gene is TRBV7-2, the J gene TRBJ1-5; no clear D gene. Trimming pared 5 bases from V and 0 bases from J, leaving 14 bases between. Germline assignment: CDR1 SGHTA and CDR2 FQGNSA. This CDR3 has 16 residues. In DNA form, the CDR3 reads TGTGCCAGCAGCCTAGGACGGCGGGGTAGCAATCAGCCCCAGCATTTT. It yields the protein CASSLGRRGSNQPQHF.

This clonotype appeared a few times. CDR3 DNA sequence: TGTGCCAGCATGAGGGACGAGTCCTACGAGCAGTACTTC. It encodes CASMRDESYEQYF. The chain employs TRBV6-5 and TRBJ2-7; either TRBD1 or TRBD2 may supply D (5 bases each). This CDR3 spans 13 amino acids. Germline V gene data show CDR1 as MNHEY and CDR2 as SVGAGI. Deletions cut 7 bases from V and 1 base from J, with 11 bases between.

This clonotype was observed a handful of times. V usage is TRBV5-8 and J usage is TRBJ1-1; 10 bases are shared with TRBD1. The CDR3 has 18 residues. Germline CDR1 SGHTS, CDR2 YDEGEE. V lost 4 bases, J lost 1 base, and 13 bases stayed unmatched. This CDR3 reads CASSPRATGGLKNTEAFF. As DNA, the CDR3 is TGTGCCAGCAGCCCGAGAGCGACAGGGGGCTTGAAGAACACTGAAGCTTTCTTT.

The rearrangement joins TRBV19 to TRBJ1-5; D may be TRBD1 (5 bases). The CDR3 runs 13 residues. The germline V and J ends were trimmed by 4 bases and 5 bases, with 9 bases remaining between them. Germline V gives CDR1 LNHDA, CDR2 SQIVND (reference sequence). The CDR3 protein is CASSNQGYQPQHF. The CDR3 nucleotides read TGTGCCAGTAGTAATCAGGGTTATCAGCCCCAGCATTTT.

The table lists this clonotype with many counts. The chain links TRBV7-2 to TRBJ1-4; TRBD1 matches at 7 bases. Germline V gives CDR1 SGHTA, CDR2 FQGNSA. The CDR3 is made up of 16 amino acids. After removal of 1 base from V and 4 bases from J, the junction contained 6 bases not matched to a gene. The CDR3 is CASSLDPGTVNEKLFF. The CDR3 region has the DNA TGTGCCAGCAGCTTAGACCCCGGGACAGTTAATGAAAAACTGTTTTTT.

This clonotype came up a few times. The V call is TRBV7-9, the J call TRBJ2-7, with TRBD2 matching over 10 bases. Unmatched junction bases numbered 10, after V lost 4 bases and J lost 4 bases. This CDR3 contains 16 residues. CDR1 is SEHNR and CDR2 is FQNEAQ in the germline V gene (reference sequence). The DNA for the CDR3 is TGTGCCAGCAGCTCCCGGTCCGGGACTAGCGCTTACGAGCAGTACTTC. Protein sequence: CASSSRSGTSAYEQYF.

This clonotype was counted between two and nine times. V usage is TRBV6-2 or TRBV6-3 and J usage is TRBJ2-1; 12 nucleotides agree with TRBD2. V gave up 6 bases and J gave up 3 bases; unmatched junction bases: 3. The CDR3 has 15 residues. Germline V gene sequence: CDR1 MNHEY, CDR2 SVGEGT. CDR3 bases: TGTGCCAGCAGACGACTAGCGGGGGACTACAATGAGCAGTTCTTC. Translating gives CASRRLAGDYNEQFF.

The gene calls are TRBV7-3 and TRBJ2-7; D is perhaps TRBD1 or TRBD2 (5 bases each). Germline V gene data show CDR1 as SGHTA and CDR2 as FQGTGA. This CDR3 is 15 amino acids long. V lost 5 bases to trimming and J lost 0 bases, with 14 bases between them. CDR3 in amino acids: CASSQGPGSSYEQYF. CDR3 DNA: TGTGCCAGCAGCCAAGGGCCAGGGAGCTCCTACGAGCAGTACTTC.

This rearrangement joins TRBV6-6 to TRBJ1-4; D may be TRBD1 (5 bases). CDR3 size: 15 residues. Germline V gene lookup returns CDR1 MNHNY and CDR2 SVGAGI (reference sequence). Trimming left V 5 bases short and J 0 bases short, with 10 bases between. The CDR3 DNA follows: TGTGCCAGCAGTCACGACAGAGCAACTAATGAAAAACTGTTTTTT. Translating gives CASSHDRATNEKLFF.

The table lists this clonotype with a few counts. V and J are TRBV12-3 or TRBV12-4 and TRBJ2-1; no clear D gene. The CDR3 contains 12 residues. With 4 bases removed from V and 10 bases from J, the gap between germline ends came to 11 bases. This CDR3 is CASSYPSAEQFF. CDR3 sequence (DNA): TGTGCCAGCAGTTACCCTTCAGCCGAGCAGTTCTTC.

This clonotype was seen more than once but under ten times. J is TRBJ1-1 and V is TRBV4-2; D is unclear. Germline V lookup: CDR1 LGHNA, CDR2 YNFKEQ. The ends were cut back, 6 bases at V and 3 bases at J, with 8 bases in the middle. This CDR3 is built from 12 residues. CDR3 in amino acids: CASRHLDTEAFF. DNA of the CDR3: TGTGCCAGCAGGCACTTGGACACTGAAGCTTTCTTT.

Of note for this clonotype: At one end, the junction sequence differs from germline, possibly due to a read error. The chain recombines TRBV19 with TRBJ1-6; unclear D gene. CDR1 and CDR2 from the germline V gene are LNHDA and SQIVND (reference sequence). CDR3 length: 15 residues. This chain's CDR3 is CDSTFGSSEGSPLHF. The CDR3 nucleotides are TGTGACAGTACTTTCGGGTCCTCGGAGGGTTCACCCCTCCACTTT.

This clonotype occurred a few times. V usage is TRBV7-2 and J usage is TRBJ2-7, with unresolved D. The germline V gene encodes CDR1 SGHTA and CDR2 FQGNSA. The CDR3 covers 13 residues. The germline V and J ends were trimmed by 1 base and 1 base, with 5 bases remaining between them. The CDR3 here is CASSLGKSYEQYF. The CDR3 DNA reads as TGTGCCAGCAGCTTAGGGAAGTCCTACGAGCAGTACTTC.